The 8 T cell receptor beta chains below all came from one sample that was sequenced in a study of T cells in Graves' hyperthyroidism and ophthalmopathy. Regions amplified from RNA transcripts were the TCR beta CDR3 regions. The HTBI primer set served for first-round RT-PCR of the TCR CDR3. TCRdb reanalysed the multiplex PCR reads using MiXCR and keeps one entry per CDR3 protein. The table records about 600,000 distinct CDR3 sequences, about 14% of them present only once. The sample comprised blood. The source of these receptors is a woman between 45 and 65 years old with Graves' ophthalmopathy.

The sample holds a few counts of this clonotype. One end of the junction varies from germline; a read error may be responsible. The CDR3 DNA sequence: TGTGCCAGCAGTCCTGGGGGTAGCGGCCTCCAAGAGACCCAGTGCTTC. Translation gives CASSPGGSGLQETQCF. J is TRBJ2-5 and V is TRBV28; D possibly corresponds to TRBD2 (6 bases). Germline V CDR1 and CDR2: MDHEN, SYDVKM. This CDR3 contains 16 residues. The full variable domain, in which reference TRBV28 and TRBJ2-5 provide the parts outside the CDR3, is DVKVTQSSRYLVKRTGEKVFLECVQDMDHENMFWYRQDPGLGLRLIYFSYDVKMKEKGDIPEGYSVSREKKERFSLILESASTNQTSMYLCASSPGGSGLQETQCFGPGTRLLVL.

At least ten counts were recorded for this clonotype. The chain carries TRBV18 and TRBJ1-3; D is possibly TRBD1 (6 bases). The V end lost 0 bases, the J end lost 3 bases, and 9 bases lay between the germline ends. Germline-derived CDR1 and CDR2 are KGHSH and LQKENI. The CDR3 sequence is 15 residues long. CDR3 nucleotide sequence: TGTGCCAGCTCACCACCGTCCAGGGGTGGAAACACCATATATTTT. Translation: CASSPPSRGGNTIYF.

A remark on this clonotype: With a much larger clone just one base away, this may be a read error. The CDR3 does not end in the conserved phenylalanine or tryptophan, so this is likely a read error. The genes are TRBV28 and TRBJ2-1, with 14 positions matching TRBD2. V lost 3 bases to trimming and J lost 0 bases; unmatched junction nucleotides: 10. Germline V gene lookup returns CDR1 MDHEN and CDR2 SYDVKM. The CDR3 is 20 residues long. The CDR3 here is CASSFPWTSGRTLSYNEQFL. The CDR3, as DNA: TGTGCCAGCAGTTTTCCCTGGACTAGCGGGAGGACCCTCTCCTACAATGAGCAGTTCCTC.

This clonotype was recorded at least ten times. The V call is TRBV7-2, the J call TRBJ2-1, with 10 bases identical to TRBD2. The CDR3 contains 20 residues. Per the germline V gene, CDR1 is SGHTA and CDR2 is FQGNSA. After removal of 1 base from V and 1 base from J, the junction contained 13 bases not matched to a gene. The CDR3 DNA reads TGTGCCAGCAGCTTAGATTACGCTAGCGGGAGTGGTATATCCTACAATGAGCAGTTCTTC. It encodes CASSLDYASGSGISYNEQFF.

This clonotype was detected a few times. The chain carries TRBV6-1 and TRBJ2-7; 12 bases match TRBD2. With V trimmed by 6 bases and J by 3 bases, 3 bases remained unmatched. CDR1 is MNHNS, CDR2 SASEGT, per germline. CDR3 length equals 14 residues. DNA for the CDR3: TGTGCCAGCAGCGCACTAGCGGGAGGCTACGAGCAGTACTTC. Translation gives CASSALAGGYEQYF.

This clonotype was seen ten or more times. This chain joins TRBV11-2 and TRBJ1-1; D not certain. The CDR3 is made up of 14 amino acids. Germline assignment: CDR1 SGHAT and CDR2 FQNNGV. V lost 2 bases to trimming and J lost 5 bases, with 12 bases between them. The CDR3 reads CASSLRSGRTEAFF. The CDR3 DNA reads TGTGCCAGCAGCTTACGCTCGGGCAGGACTGAAGCTTTCTTT.

This clonotype was detected many times. V gene TRBV28 combines with J gene TRBJ1-5, with D possibly being TRBD1 (6 bases). This CDR3 has 14 residues. Germline lookup yields CDR1 MDHEN and CDR2 SYDVKM. Trimming shortened V by 2 bases and J by 6 bases, and 11 bases separated the two germline ends. The CDR3 nucleotides read TGTGCCAGCAGTTTACCTGCGGGGGCTCAGCCCCAGCATTTT. Protein: CASSLPAGAQPQHF.

This clonotype has just a few counts. This rearrangement joins TRBV7-9 to TRBJ2-1; perhaps TRBD2 as D (5 bases). CDR3 size: 14 residues. V shed 2 bases and J shed 8 bases, with 13 bases lying between them. Per the germline V gene, CDR1 is SEHNR and CDR2 is FQNEAQ (reference sequence). The CDR3: CASSLLGMFDEQFF. The DNA of the CDR3 is TGTGCCAGCAGCTTACTCGGGATGTTCGATGAGCAGTTCTTC.